The source of this T cell receptor (beta chain) is a study of cytomegalovirus exposure and HLA in healthy donors. The PCR was carried out with 60 Vbeta primers and 13 Jbeta primers. Sequenced by immunoSEQ multiplex PCR; TCRdb stores in-frame clones only, minus some. Among 65,000 to 95,000 clones listed, 65% to 85% were seen once. Study results and caveats: A later analysis showed HLA-associated TCR beta chains outstripping equally common others in clonal expansion. It was 164 TCR beta chains that were listed as cytomegalovirus-associated. Upon later analysis, TCR association rates were observed to vary by HLA locus, being highest for DRB1 and lowest for HLA-C. A reported reduction in N-insertions relative to the approximately 670-donor mean was seen in an Asian-associated ancestry cluster in a later analysis.

Worth noting for this clone: Its antigen is unknown.

This clonotype was obtained from a man in his forties or fifties in good health and CMV-seronegative. The sequencing sample was made of PBMCs.

CDR3 amino acids: CASSLSGESGNTIYF. The CDR3 bases are TGTGCCAGCAGCTTATCCGGGGAATCTGGAAACACCATATATTTT. The chain links TRBV7-3 to TRBJ1-3, with D uncertain. Germline-derived CDR1 and CDR2 are SGHTA and FQGTGA. V shed 2 bases and J shed 1 base, with 9 bases lying between them. The CDR3 extends over 15 amino acids.